These 25 T cell receptor beta chains originate from one sample sequenced in a study of blood T cell repertoires in COVID-19. TCRdb's table, derived via immunoSEQ multiplex PCR, lists solely in-frame clones and lacks some. The sample contains about 260,000 clones, about 90% of which appear only once. Sequenced: peripheral blood. These receptors all come from a woman aged 40 to 49 who had recovered from COVID-19.

The rearrangement joins TRBV5-1 to TRBJ1-2; tentative D call: TRBD1 (6 bases). CDR1 SGHRS and CDR2 YFSETQ come from the germline V gene. This CDR3 has 13 amino acids. The germline V and J ends were trimmed by 2 bases and 4 bases, with 9 bases remaining between them. The CDR3 reads CASSFGGAYGYTF. For the CDR3, the DNA is TGCGCCAGCAGCTTTGGGGGGGCCTATGGCTACACCTTC.

In DNA, the CDR3 is TGCGCCAGCAGTCAAAAAGTTCTCCCCCGGTCGGTTTTTCTCCGTACCGGGGAGCTGTTTTTT. It yields the protein CASSQKVLPRSVFLRTGELFF. This chain joins TRBV23-1 and TRBJ2-2; D unresolved. TRBV23-1 is noted as an ORF with a role that remains uncertain. Trimming removed 2 bases at V and 5 bases at J, with 30 bases between. The CDR3 loop spans 21 amino acids.

The rearrangement joins TRBV6-2 or TRBV6-3 to TRBJ1-1, with a tentative D call TRBD1 (6 bases). The CDR3 is 22 amino acids. The germline CDR1 and CDR2 sequences are MNHEY and SVGEGT. The V end was cut by 7 bases, the J end by 5 bases, with 41 bases between. The CDR3 DNA follows: TGTGCCAGCACCCCGTCCGGGACATCGAACTCGAATCTTGTGGGACGGGGTACTGAAGCTTTCTTT. Residues: CASTPSGTSNSNLVGRGTEAFF.

V gene TRBV5-1 combines with J gene TRBJ2-1; a weak D match, TRBD2 (6 bases). Germline V gene sequence: CDR1 SGHRS, CDR2 YFSETQ. The CDR3 loop spans 14 amino acids. V lost 0 bases, J lost 7 bases, and 11 bases lay in between. This CDR3 reads CASSLERAQNEQFF. In DNA, the CDR3 is TGCGCCAGCAGCTTGGAGCGGGCCCAGAATGAGCAGTTCTTC.

The chain employs TRBV11-3 and TRBJ1-1; D uncertain. Trimming left V 5 bases short and J 5 bases short, with 15 bases between. The V gene's germline CDR1 is SGHNT and CDR2 YENEEA. CDR3 length equals 14 residues. Written as DNA, the CDR3 is TGTGCCAGCAGCCTTAGAGGCGCAAGTACTGAAGCTTTCTTT. Translation gives CASSLRGASTEAFF.

The chain recombines TRBV27 with TRBJ2-1; D remains ambiguous. CDR3 length equals 15 residues. Trimming pared 2 bases from V and 0 bases from J, leaving 8 bases between. Germline CDR1 and CDR2: MNHEY and SMNVEV (reference sequence). The CDR3: CASSLIQSSYNEQFF. The CDR3 DNA is TGTGCCAGCAGTTTAATACAAAGCTCCTACAATGAGCAGTTCTTC.

The chain employs TRBV18 and TRBJ2-5, with 9 bases lining up with TRBD1. The junction had 18 bases not matched to a gene; V was cut back by 6 bases and J by 4 bases. Germline V lookup: CDR1 KGHSH, CDR2 LQKENI. The length of the CDR3 is 18 residues. The CDR3 DNA reads TGTGCCAGCTCCACCCGGGGACAGGGATGGGAGAGGAGAGAGACCCAGTACTTC. Amino acids: CASSTRGQGWERRETQYF.

The chain uses TRBV5-3 and TRBJ1-5; tentative D call: TRBD1 (5 bases). TRBV5-3 is given ORF status, its function remaining uncertain. The length of the CDR3 is 20 residues. The V gene lost 4 bases and the J gene lost 6 bases, with 32 bases spanning the gap. The CDR3 loop is CARSPFQPFRGALLGQPQHF. DNA for the CDR3: TGTGCCAGAAGCCCTTTCCAACCTTTCCGTGGGGCTTTACTTGGTCAGCCCCAGCATTTT.

The chain recombines TRBV19 with TRBJ1-2, with D uncertain. This CDR3 is built from 16 residues. The V end lost 4 bases, the J end lost 4 bases, and 19 bases lay between the germline ends. Germline V gives CDR1 LNHDA, CDR2 SQIVND (reference sequence). CDR3 DNA sequence: TGTGCCAGTAGTAGTCACATATCGGATACGGGCTATGGCTACACCTTC. Amino acid sequence: CASSSHISDTGYGYTF.

The gene calls are TRBV11-3 and TRBJ2-3, with D tentatively TRBD1 (5 bases). The CDR3 is 14 amino acids. V lost 5 bases and J 4 bases, leaving 13 bases between the germline ends. Germline CDR1 is SGHNT and CDR2 is YENEEA. The CDR3 nucleotides are TGTGCCAGCAGCCGTGGACATGAGGCAGATACGCAGTATTTT. Translated, it gives CASSRGHEADTQYF.

V usage is TRBV7-7 and J usage is TRBJ2-1, with D possibly being TRBD2 (5 bases). The CDR3 runs 15 residues. V shed 5 bases and J shed 4 bases, with 15 bases lying between them. CDR1 and CDR2 (germline): SSHAT, FNYEAQ (reference sequence). DNA of the CDR3: TGTGCCAGCAGCCCTTCCGGGAATGTTTACAATGAGCAGTTCTTC. It is translated as CASSPSGNVYNEQFF.

The rearrangement joins TRBV5-8 to TRBJ2-6; weak D call: TRBD1 (5 bases). The CDR3 has 20 amino acids. The germline V gene has CDR1 SGHTS and CDR2 YDEGEE. Trimming left V 2 bases short and J 0 bases short, with 21 bases between. The CDR3 region is CASSLLVWGPVGSGANVLTF. In nucleotides, the CDR3 is TGTGCCAGCAGCTTATTGGTGTGGGGCCCCGTCGGCTCTGGGGCCAACGTCCTGACTTTC.

The chain recombines TRBV24-1 with TRBJ2-3; maybe TRBD2 (6 bases). Germline assignment: CDR1 KGHDR and CDR2 SFDVKD. Trimming shortened V by 2 bases and J by 4 bases, and 12 bases separated the two germline ends. The length of the CDR3 is 15 residues. CDR3 DNA: TGTGCCACCAGTGATTCGCTTTCGGGGGCAGATACGCAGTATTTT. It translates to CATSDSLSGADTQYF.

CDR3 coding DNA: TGTGCCAGCAGCGCCACCGGGACAGGGGGCCCAGTTAGGGAAAAACTGTTTTTT. Residues: CASSATGTGGPVREKLFF. The V and J genes are TRBV5-5 and TRBJ1-4, with TRBD1 matching over 12 bases. The CDR3 is 18 residues long. V was clipped by 4 bases and J by 8 bases; unmatched bases: 15. Looked up from germline, CDR1 is SGHKS and CDR2 is YYEKEE (reference sequence). Together with reference TRBV5-5 and TRBJ1-4, the CDR3 gives the full variable domain: DAGVTQSPTHLIKTRGQQVTLRCSPISGHKSVSWYQQVLGQGPQFIFQYYEKEERGRGNFPDRFSARQFPNYSSELNVNALLLGDSALYLCASSATGTGGPVREKLFFGSGTQLSVL.

This clone has a count of ten or more. CDR3 sequence reads: CASRYRGYEQYF. For the CDR3, the DNA is TGTGCCAGCCGGTACAGGGGCTACGAGCAGTACTTC. This rearrangement joins TRBV6-5 to TRBJ2-7; 7 positions agree with TRBD1. J was trimmed by 3 bases and V by 8 bases; bases with no gene match: 4. The germline gives CDR1 MNHEY, CDR2 SVGAGI. The CDR3 has 12 amino acids.

The chain combines TRBV2 with TRBJ2-6; 7 nucleotides match TRBD1. The CDR3 is 16 residues long. Germline CDR1 reads SNHLY; CDR2 reads FYNNEI. With 6 bases clipped from V and 2 bases from J, the junction kept 7 bases outside the gene matches. The CDR3 nucleotides read TGTGCCAGCAGCGGACAGGCTCGGGCTGGGGCCAACGTCCTGACTTTC. Its translation is CASSGQARAGANVLTF.

This clone occurred a few times. The chain uses TRBV28 and TRBJ1-2; tentatively, D is TRBD1 (6 bases). The germline gives CDR1 MDHEN, CDR2 SYDVKM. V was shortened by 7 bases and J by 1 base, with 16 bases between the two germline ends. The CDR3 spans 15 residues. CDR3 in amino acids: CASTQSGVDNYGYTF. Written as DNA, the CDR3 is TGTGCCAGCACCCAATCAGGGGTCGATAACTATGGCTACACCTTC.

This sequence joins TRBV24-1 and TRBJ2-3; 7 positions match TRBD1. Germline CDR1 is KGHDR and CDR2 is SFDVKD. This CDR3 has 16 amino acids. Trimming removed 3 bases from V and 1 base from J; junction bases left unmatched: 6. The CDR3 loop is CATSDPHDRGTDTQYF. The CDR3 DNA is TGTGCCACCAGTGATCCCCACGACAGGGGCACAGATACGCAGTATTTT.

V usage is TRBV5-6 and J usage is TRBJ1-6; D is perhaps TRBD1 (5 bases). This CDR3 region has 15 residues. The V end lost 6 bases, the J end lost 2 bases, and 12 bases lay between the germline ends. Germline CDR1 reads SGHDT; CDR2 reads YYEEEE. The CDR3 nucleotides are TGTGCCAGCAACCTCCGACAGACCTATAATTCACCCCTCCACTTT. The encoded protein is CASNLRQTYNSPLHF.

The chain links TRBV19 to TRBJ1-2, with D unclear. The length of the CDR3 is 12 residues. Trimming cost V 3 bases and J 7 bases, with 9 bases left between them. Germline lookup yields CDR1 LNHDA and CDR2 SQIVND (reference sequence). DNA of the CDR3: TGTGCCAGTAGTATCCCCGGGGTTGGCTACACCTTC. Its translation: CASSIPGVGYTF.

The CDR3 sequence is CASTSWRDRGEAFF. CDR3 sequence (DNA): TGTGCCAGTACCTCCTGGAGGGACAGAGGTGAAGCTTTCTTT. The chain carries TRBV19 and TRBJ1-1, with 7 bases aligning to TRBD1. Germline V CDR1 and CDR2: LNHDA, SQIVND (reference sequence). The CDR3 spans 14 residues. V trimming: 7 bases; J trimming: 7 bases; junction bases outside the gene matches: 12. The variable domain in full, with the rest retrieved from reference TRBV19 and TRBJ1-1, is DGGITQSPKYLFRKEGQNVTLSCEQNLNHDAMYWYRQDPGQGLRLIYYSQIVNDFQKGDIAEGYSVSREKKESFPLTVTSAQKNPTAFYLCASTSWRDRGEAFFGQGTRLTVV.

The chain joins TRBV11-1 to TRBJ1-2, with TRBD1 identical over 7 bases. The CDR3 sequence is 13 residues long. Germline V gene data show CDR1 as SGHAT and CDR2 as FQDESV (reference sequence). The junction had 4 bases not matched to a gene; V was cut back by 5 bases and J by 4 bases. CDR3 DNA: TGTGCCAGCAGCCCACACAGGGGCTATGGCTACACCTTC. Protein product: CASSPHRGYGYTF.

The chain joins TRBV18 to TRBJ2-3; 8 bases align to TRBD1. With 3 bases clipped from V and 3 bases from J, the junction kept 5 bases outside the gene matches. The germline V gene encodes CDR1 KGHSH and CDR2 LQKENI. The CDR3 contains 15 residues. CDR3 amino acids: CASSPQGAATDTQYF. The CDR3 DNA reads as TGTGCCAGCTCACCCCAGGGGGCAGCGACAGATACGCAGTATTTT.

This sequence joins TRBV27 and TRBJ2-1, with 10 bases that match TRBD2. Looked up from germline, CDR1 is MNHEY and CDR2 is SMNVEV (reference sequence). V dropped 5 bases and J dropped 7; count of bases not matched to a gene: 8. The CDR3 length is 15 residues. The CDR3 DNA reads as TGTGCCAGCAGTCTGAGCGGGGGGGCCGTTAATGAGCAGTTCTTC. Protein product: CASSLSGGAVNEQFF.

The CDR3 coding sequence is TGTGCCAGCAGTATCTTCGTGGGGGCAGGTAATTCACCCCTCCACTTT. Protein: CASSIFVGAGNSPLHF. V gene TRBV5-8 combines with J gene TRBJ1-6; tentatively, D is TRBD1 (6 bases). The CDR3 runs 16 residues. The ends were cut back, 5 bases at V and 6 bases at J, with 18 bases in the middle. Germline-derived CDR1 and CDR2 are SGHTS and YDEGEE.